Each of the 5 T cell receptor beta chains below was sequenced from the same sample in a study of memory CD4+ T cells and cytomegalovirus serostatus. The sort gate was single viable CD3+CD4+CD8-CD45RO+ cells for memory CD4+ T cells. Clones were sequenced by immunoSEQ multiplex PCR, and TCRdb holds only the in-frame ones, with some missing. Of around 76,000 clones in the sample, 60% to 80% were seen once. Sequenced sample: memory CD4+ T cells from blood. These receptor sequences come from an adult in good health and CMV-seropositive.

The CDR3 nucleotides are TGTGCCAGCAGTATGGGGCAGGGGGCTTACTACGAGCAGTACGTC. Translation gives CASSMGQGAYYEQYV. The rearrangement uses TRBV28 and TRBJ2-7; 8 bases map to TRBD1. Germline V gives CDR1 MDHEN, CDR2 SYDVKM. The CDR3 has 15 residues. The V gene end was trimmed by 5 bases and the J gene end by 3 bases; junction bases not matched to a gene: 9.

The rearrangement uses TRBV5-1 and TRBJ1-4; 8 nucleotides line up with TRBD1. V lost 0 bases and J lost 4; bases outside the gene matches: 5. Germline values: CDR1 SGHRS, CDR2 YFSETQ. The CDR3 length is 16 residues. DNA for the CDR3: TGCGCCAGCAGCTTGGGGCTGGACAGGGTTAATGAAAAACTGTTTTTT. It is translated as CASSLGLDRVNEKLFF.

This clone is classed as medium-sized (0.01 to 0.1%). The rearrangement uses TRBV18 and TRBJ2-5, with D possibly being TRBD1 (6 bases). From germline, CDR1 is KGHSH and CDR2 LQKENI. Between the trimmed V and J ends, which lost 10 bases and 5 bases, there was a span of 17 bases. The CDR3 covers 13 residues. CDR3 sequence reads: CATRDTSRETQYF. As DNA, the CDR3 is TGTGCCACAAGGGACACCTCCAGGGAGACCCAGTACTTC.

The chain joins TRBV6-4 to TRBJ1-1; weak D call: TRBD1 (5 bases). Germline CDR1 is MRHNA and CDR2 is SNTAGT. The CDR3 runs 14 residues. V was pared by 6 bases and J by 6 bases, with 17 bases between. The CDR3 nucleotides read TGTGCCAGCAGCAGCCGGGACGGAGAAGCTGAAGCTTTCTTT. Protein: CASSSRDGEAEAFF.

The V gene is TRBV6-5, the J gene TRBJ2-7, with 11 bases that match TRBD2. Germline assignment: CDR1 MNHEY and CDR2 SVGAGI. The CDR3 covers 14 residues. The ends lost 6 bases at V and 4 bases at J; junction bases unmatched: 5. The CDR3 coding sequence is TGTGCCAGCAGGGGCCGACTAGCGGGGTACGAGCAGTACTTC. Translating it yields CASRGRLAGYEQYF.